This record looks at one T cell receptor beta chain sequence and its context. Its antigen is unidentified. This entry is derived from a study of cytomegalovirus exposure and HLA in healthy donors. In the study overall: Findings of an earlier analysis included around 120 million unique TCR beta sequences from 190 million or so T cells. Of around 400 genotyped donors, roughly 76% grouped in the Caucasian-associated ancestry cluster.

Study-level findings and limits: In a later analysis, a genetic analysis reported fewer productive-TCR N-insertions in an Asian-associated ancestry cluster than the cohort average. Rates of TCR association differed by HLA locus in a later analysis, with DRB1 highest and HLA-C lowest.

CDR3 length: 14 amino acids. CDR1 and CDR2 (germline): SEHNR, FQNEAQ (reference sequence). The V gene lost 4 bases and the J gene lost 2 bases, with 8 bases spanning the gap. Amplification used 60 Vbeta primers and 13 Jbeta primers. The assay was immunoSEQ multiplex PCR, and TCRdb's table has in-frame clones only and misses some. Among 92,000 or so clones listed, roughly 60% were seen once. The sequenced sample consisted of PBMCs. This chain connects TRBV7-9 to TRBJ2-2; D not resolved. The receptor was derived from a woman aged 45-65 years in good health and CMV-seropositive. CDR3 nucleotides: TGTGCCAGCAGCTCAAGACAAAACACCGGGGAGCTGTTTTTT. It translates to CASSSRQNTGELFF.